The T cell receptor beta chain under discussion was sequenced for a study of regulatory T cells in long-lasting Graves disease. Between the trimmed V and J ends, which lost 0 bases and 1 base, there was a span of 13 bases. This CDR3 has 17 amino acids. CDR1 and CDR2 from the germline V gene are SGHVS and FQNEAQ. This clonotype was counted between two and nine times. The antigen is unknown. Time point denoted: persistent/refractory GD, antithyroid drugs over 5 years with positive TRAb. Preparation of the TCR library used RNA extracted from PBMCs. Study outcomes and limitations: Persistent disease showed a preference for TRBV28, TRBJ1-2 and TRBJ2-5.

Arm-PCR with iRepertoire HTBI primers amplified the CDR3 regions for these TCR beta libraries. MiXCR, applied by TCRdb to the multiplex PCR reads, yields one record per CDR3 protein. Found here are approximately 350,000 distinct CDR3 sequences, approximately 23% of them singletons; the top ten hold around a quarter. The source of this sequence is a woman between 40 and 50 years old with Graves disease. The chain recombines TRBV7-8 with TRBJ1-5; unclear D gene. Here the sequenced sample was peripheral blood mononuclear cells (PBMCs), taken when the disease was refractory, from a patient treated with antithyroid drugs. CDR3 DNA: TGTGCCAGCAGCTTAGCGGGGAATTTGGGGAGCAATCAGCCCCAGCATTTT. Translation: CASSLAGNLGSNQPQHF.